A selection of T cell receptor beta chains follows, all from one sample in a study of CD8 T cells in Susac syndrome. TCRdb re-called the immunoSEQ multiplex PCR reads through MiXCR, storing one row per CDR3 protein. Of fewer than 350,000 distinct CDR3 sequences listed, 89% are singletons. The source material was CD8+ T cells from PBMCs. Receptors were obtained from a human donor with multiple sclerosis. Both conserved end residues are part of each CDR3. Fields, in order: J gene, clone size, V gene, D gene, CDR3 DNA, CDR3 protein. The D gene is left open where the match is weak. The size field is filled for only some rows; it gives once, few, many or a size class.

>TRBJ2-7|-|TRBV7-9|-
TGTGCCAGCACCTGGGGGACCGGGAACGAGCAGTACTTC
CASTWGTGNEQYF
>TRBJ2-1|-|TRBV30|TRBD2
TGTGCCTGGAGTGTACCCCGGACTAGCGGGAGTTATGAGCAGTTCTTC
CAWSVPRTSGSYEQFF
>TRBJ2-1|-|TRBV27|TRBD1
TGTGCCAGCAGTCCCGGGACAGTAGGCAATGAGCAGTTCTTC
CASSPGTVGNEQFF
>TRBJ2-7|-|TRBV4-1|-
TGCGCCAGCAGCCGAGGGGCCGAGCAGTACTTC
CASSRGAEQYF
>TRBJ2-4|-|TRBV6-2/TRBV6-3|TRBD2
TGTGCCAGCGCCCAACCTAGCGGGAGCCTGGCAGGAGCCAAAAACATTCAGTACTTC
CASAQPSGSLAGAKNIQYF
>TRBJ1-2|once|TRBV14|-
TGTGCCAGCAGCCAAGAAGGCCCCTGGGGGATAAGTAACTATGGCTACACCTTC
CASSQEGPWGISNYGYTF
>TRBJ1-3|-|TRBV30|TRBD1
TGTGCCTGGAGTACGGGACAGGGCAGAAACACCATATATTTT
CAWSTGQGRNTIYF
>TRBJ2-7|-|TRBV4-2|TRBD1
TGTGCCAGCAGCCAGTCCCGGGACAGGGCTTACGAGCAGTACTTC
CASSQSRDRAYEQYF
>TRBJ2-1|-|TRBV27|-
TGTGCCAGCAGTTTGGCGGGCTCCTACAATGAGCAGTTCTTC
CASSLAGSYNEQFF
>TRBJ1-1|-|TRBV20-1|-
TGCAGTGCTAGAGTAACACCGACGGTCACTGAAGCTTTCTTT
CSARVTPTVTEAFF
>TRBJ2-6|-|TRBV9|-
TGTGCCAGCAGCGCGATCCGCAGGGAGACTGGGGCCAACGTCCTGACTTTC
CASSAIRRETGANVLTF
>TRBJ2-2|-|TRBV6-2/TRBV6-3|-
TGTGCCAGCGGATCTCTAGTTACCGGGCTTGTTGGCGGGGAGCTGTTTTTT
CASGSLVTGLVGGELFF
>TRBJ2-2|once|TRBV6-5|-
TGTGCCAGCAGTTACTCTTGGGCCTCCACCGGGGAGCTGTTTTTT
CASSYSWASTGELFF
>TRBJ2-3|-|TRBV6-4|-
TGTGCCAGCAGCCGGGACGGTAGCACAGATACGCAGTATTTT
CASSRDGSTDTQYF